The 30 T cell receptor beta chains below were found in one sample sequenced in a study of regulatory T cells in long-lasting Graves disease. For TCR beta, libraries came from iRepertoire HTBI primers and Arm-PCR of CDR3 regions. TCRdb recomputed calls from the multiplex PCR reads with MiXCR, one row per CDR3 protein. In the table there are over 450,000 distinct CDR3 sequences, under 25% of which are singletons. Time point given: persistent/refractory GD, antithyroid drugs over 5 years with positive TRAb. The TCR library used RNA extracted from PBMCs. Sequencing was performed on peripheral blood mononuclear cells (PBMCs), taken when the disease was refractory, from a patient treated with antithyroid drugs. These receptors were collected from a female donor with Graves disease.

The chain couples TRBV5-1 to TRBJ1-4; D gene uncertain. Trimming removed 5 bases at V and 3 bases at J, with 11 bases between. The CDR3 is 14 amino acids. Germline CDR1 SGHRS, CDR2 YFSETQ. The CDR3, as DNA: TGCGCCAGCAGTCCCCTTGGGTCTAATGAAAAACTGTTTTTT. Translating it yields CASSPLGSNEKLFF. The whole variable domain, filled in from reference TRBV5-1 and TRBJ1-4, reads KAGVTQTPRYLIKTRGQQVTLSCSPISGHRSVSWYQQTPGQGLQFLFEYFSETQRNKGNFPGRFSGRQFSNSRSEMNVSTLELGDSALYLCASSPLGSNEKLFFGSGTQLSVL.

This clonotype was counted many times. This chain connects TRBV10-3 to TRBJ2-7, with TRBD1 matching over 11 bases. The length of the CDR3 is 15 residues. The trim removed 3 bases at V and 4 bases at J, leaving 5 bases unmatched. Germline CDR1 is ENHRY and CDR2 is SYGVKD. For the CDR3, the DNA is TGTGCCATCAGTGACCCGGGACAGGGGGTTTACGAGCAGTACTTC. Translated, it gives CAISDPGQGVYEQYF.

The CDR3 sequence is CASSDSYNSPLHF. The DNA of the CDR3 is TGTGCCAGCTCCGACAGCTATAATTCACCCCTCCACTTT. The rearrangement uses TRBV18 and TRBJ1-6; D is perhaps TRBD1 (5 bases). Trimming left V 6 bases short and J 3 bases short, with 6 bases between. The CDR3 covers 13 residues. CDR1 and CDR2 from the germline V gene are KGHSH and LQKENI.

This clonotype has only a few counts. V and J are TRBV13 and TRBJ1-2; tentatively, D is TRBD1 (5 bases). Trimming cost V 4 bases and J 7 bases, with 13 bases left between them. In germline, CDR1 is PRHDT, CDR2 FYEKMQ (reference sequence). This CDR3 spans 13 amino acids. CDR3 DNA: TGTGCCAGCAGCTGGGACCCGTTCCCTGGCTACACCTTC. Amino acids: CASSWDPFPGYTF. Based on the CDR3 plus reference TRBV13 and TRBJ1-2, the full variable domain is AAGVIQSPRHLIKEKRETATLKCYPIPRHDTVYWYQQGPGQDPQFLISFYEKMQSDKGSIPDRFSAQQFSDYHSELNMSSLELGDSALYFCASSWDPFPGYTFGSGTRLTVV.

This chain links TRBV7-2 with TRBJ1-2, with D tentatively TRBD1 (5 bases). In germline, CDR1 is SGHTA, CDR2 FQGNSA. The CDR3 totals 16 residues. V was shortened by 5 bases and J by 4 bases, with 20 bases between the two germline ends. The CDR3 region has the DNA TGTGCCAGCAGCCTCGGTGGGGAGGGGAACCTCTATGGCTACACCTTC. The encoded protein is CASSLGGEGNLYGYTF.

This clonotype was recorded many times. The rearrangement uses TRBV28 and TRBJ1-6; TRBD1 matches at 9 bases. Per the germline V gene, CDR1 is MDHEN and CDR2 is SYDVKM. V lost 2 bases, J lost 10 bases, and 3 bases stayed unmatched. The CDR3 has 14 residues. The CDR3, as DNA: TGTGCCAGCAGTTTAGGGACAGGGCAGTCACCCCTCCACTTT. Translating gives CASSLGTGQSPLHF.

The chain uses TRBV6-2 or TRBV6-3 and TRBJ1-1, with a possible D match to TRBD1 (6 bases). The V gene lost 0 bases and the J gene lost 3 bases, with 11 bases spanning the gap. CDR1 is MNHEY, CDR2 SVGEGT, per germline. The CDR3 extends over 15 amino acids. The CDR3 protein is CASSYSNGGHTEAFF. CDR3 DNA sequence: TGTGCCAGCAGTTACTCGAATGGGGGCCACACTGAAGCTTTCTTT.

Regarding this clonotype: A read error may explain this, as a much larger clone is one base away. The chain employs TRBV12-3 or TRBV12-4 and TRBJ2-7; D remains ambiguous. Trimming took 6 bases from V and 0 from J, leaving 9 bases between them. The CDR3 is made up of 13 amino acids. In nucleotides, the CDR3 is TGTGCCAGCAGACCTACAGCCTCCTACGAGCAGTACTTC. This sequence encodes CASRPTASYEQYF.

The chain links TRBV4-1 to TRBJ2-7, with D unclear. Looked up from germline, CDR1 is MGHRA and CDR2 is YSYEKL. The CDR3 length is 14 residues. Trimming removed 1 base at V and 6 bases at J, with 13 bases between. Here the CDR3 reads CASSQAGRTGEQYF. Written as DNA, the CDR3 is TGCGCCAGCAGCCAAGCCGGTCGAACGGGCGAGCAGTACTTC.

This clonotype was observed many times. The chain is built from TRBV3-1 and TRBJ2-3, with 11 bases identical to TRBD2. Germline CDR1 reads LGHDT; CDR2 reads YNNKEL (reference sequence). The CDR3 has 17 residues. The junction had 15 bases not matched to a gene; V was cut back by 0 bases and J by 13 bases. For the CDR3, the DNA is TGTGCCAGCAGCCAAGATCTGTCTAGCGGGGGGCTGCCGGTCGAGTATTTT. Protein: CASSQDLSSGGLPVEYF.

On this clonotype: This may stem from a read error, because a much larger clone lies one nucleotide away. V usage is TRBV11-2 and J usage is TRBJ2-7; D call uncertain. Per the germline V gene, CDR1 is SGHAT and CDR2 is FQNNGV. The CDR3 is made up of 15 amino acids. As DNA, the CDR3 is TGTGCCAGCAGCTTAGGGTTAGCTGAGTACTACGAGCAGTGCTTC. The encoded protein is CASSLGLAEYYEQCF.

This clonotype turned up a few times. This chain joins TRBV2 and TRBJ2-1; TRBD2 agrees at 14 bases. V shed 7 bases and J 0 bases; nucleotides not matched to a gene: 2. Germline V lookup: CDR1 SNHLY, CDR2 FYNNEI. The CDR3 covers 16 residues. The CDR3, as DNA: TGTGCCAGCAAGGGACTAGCGGGGGACTCCTACAATGAGCAGTTCTTC. Its translation: CASKGLAGDSYNEQFF.

The chain employs TRBV6-1 and TRBJ1-1; D uncertain. The CDR3 covers 15 residues. Trimming pared 7 bases from V and 4 bases from J, leaving 19 bases between. Germline CDR1 reads MNHNS; CDR2 reads SASEGT. The CDR3 DNA follows: TGTGCCAGCACCGAGTCCCTTAGGGAGGGCACTGAAGCTTTCTTT. It encodes CASTESLREGTEAFF.

The chain recombines TRBV12-3 or TRBV12-4 with TRBJ1-1; unclear D gene. V lost 3 bases and J 0 bases, leaving 14 bases between the germline ends. The CDR3 is made up of 16 amino acids. CDR3 bases: TGTGCCAGCAGTTTCGGAGGCAGACTTATGAACACTGAAGCTTTCTTT. Translated: CASSFGGRLMNTEAFF.

This clonotype was detected many times. The chain carries TRBV11-2 and TRBJ2-5; D unresolved. This CDR3 comprises 12 residues. Trimming removed 8 bases from V and 1 base from J, with 8 bases in between. Germline lookup yields CDR1 SGHAT and CDR2 FQNNGV. As DNA, the CDR3 is TGTGCCAGCCGTAGCTCCCAAGAGACCCAGTACTTC. As protein: CASRSSQETQYF. Full variable domain (outside the CDR3, taken from reference TRBV11-2 and TRBJ2-5): EAGVAQSPRYKIIEKRQSVAFWCNPISGHATLYWYQQILGQGPKLLIQFQNNGVVDDSQLPKDRFSAERLKGVDSTLKIQPAKLEDSAVYLCASRSSQETQYFGPGTRLLVL.

The chain combines TRBV7-2 with TRBJ1-1, with D maybe TRBD1 (6 bases). The CDR3 contains 15 residues. Germline V gene lookup returns CDR1 SGHTA and CDR2 FQGNSA. Between the trimmed V and J ends, which lost 5 bases and 7 bases, there was a span of 20 bases. CDR3 sequence (DNA): TGTGCCAGCAGCCCGTCCGGGGCCCAAGGGGGTGAAGCTTTCTTT. Its protein is CASSPSGAQGGEAFF.

This clonotype was detected a few times. V is TRBV20-1 and J is TRBJ1-6; D possibly corresponds to TRBD1 (5 bases). Between the trimmed V and J ends, which lost 6 bases and 5 bases, there was a span of 23 bases. Looked up from germline, CDR1 is DFQATT and CDR2 is SNEGSKA (reference sequence). This CDR3 spans 17 amino acids. In DNA, the CDR3 is TGCAGTGCCCCTAGTTTCCTGGGACGGGGACATAATTCACCCCTCCACTTT. This translates into CSAPSFLGRGHNSPLHF.

J is TRBJ1-2 and V is TRBV5-6; D ambiguous. The CDR3 length is 14 residues. The V end was cut by 5 bases, the J end by 2 bases, with 13 bases between. Germline CDR1 SGHDT, CDR2 YYEEEE. The CDR3 is CASSPAPLNYGYTF. The CDR3 DNA sequence: TGTGCCAGCAGTCCGGCGCCCTTAAACTATGGCTACACCTTC. The full variable domain, completed using reference TRBV5-6 and TRBJ1-2, is DAGVTQSPTHLIKTRGQQVTLRCSPKSGHDTVSWYQQALGQGPQFIFQYYEEEERQRGNFPDRFSGHQFPNYSSELNVNALLLGDSALYLCASSPAPLNYGYTFGSGTRLTVV.

In this sample, this clonotype turned up many times. At one boundary the junction diverges from the germline segment, which might be a read error. This chain joins TRBV12-3 or TRBV12-4 and TRBJ1-2, with a weak D call TRBD1 (6 bases). The length of the CDR3 is 12 residues. The CDR3 DNA sequence: TGTGCCAGCACTTTAGGGGGGACGGTATTCTTCTTC. Protein sequence: CASTLGGTVFFF.

The genes are TRBV9 and TRBJ1-2, with 7 bases that match TRBD1. Germline V gene data show CDR1 as SGDLS and CDR2 as YYNGEE. J gave up 8 bases and V 6 bases, and 4 bases lay outside the gene matches. This CDR3 contains 11 residues. As DNA, the CDR3 is TGTGCCAGCAAGGGGGCGCGAGGCTACACCTTC. This sequence encodes CASKGARGYTF.

This clonotype has at least ten counts. This chain joins TRBV7-2 and TRBJ1-4, with a possible D match to TRBD1 (5 bases). This CDR3 is built from 15 residues. V was clipped by 1 base and J by 11 bases, with 17 bases between them. CDR1 SGHTA and CDR2 FQGNSA come from the germline V gene. As DNA, the CDR3 is TGTGCCAGCAGCTTAGATGGGAGCCCGTGGGGGAAACTGTTTTTT. Translated, it gives CASSLDGSPWGKLFF.

This clonotype was seen only a few times. The rearrangement joins TRBV7-2 to TRBJ1-1, with 7 bases fitting TRBD1. The junction had 7 bases not matched to a gene; V was cut back by 4 bases and J by 5 bases. This CDR3 has 14 amino acids. Germline CDR1 is SGHTA and CDR2 is FQGNSA. The CDR3 sequence is CASSSLTGLTEAFF. In DNA, the CDR3 is TGTGCCAGCAGCTCACTGACAGGGTTGACTGAAGCTTTCTTT. The variable domain in full, completed from reference TRBV7-2 and TRBJ1-1, reads GAGVSQSPSNKVTEKGKDVELRCDPISGHTALYWYRQSLGQGLEFLIYFQGNSAPDKSGLPSDRFSAERTGGSVSTLTIQRTQQEDSAVYLCASSSLTGLTEAFFGQGTRLTVV.

The CDR3 DNA follows: TGCAGTGCTCCGGACAGGGGACGGCCGAACACCGGGGAGCTGTTTTTT. Its protein product is CSAPDRGRPNTGELFF. The chain combines TRBV20-1 with TRBJ2-2; 9 nucleotides align to TRBD1. V dropped 5 bases and J dropped 0; count of bases not matched to a gene: 7. CDR1 and CDR2 from the germline V gene are DFQATT and SNEGSKA (reference sequence). The CDR3 length is 16 residues.

This clonotype has ten or more counts. The chain is built from TRBV28 and TRBJ2-7, with D tentatively TRBD2 (5 bases). Germline V gene sequence: CDR1 MDHEN, CDR2 SYDVKM. The CDR3 length is 13 residues. Trimming pared 2 bases from V and 6 bases from J, leaving 11 bases between. CDR3 amino acids: CASSLPGEREQYF. The CDR3 nucleotides read TGTGCCAGCAGTTTACCCGGGGAGCGCGAGCAGTACTTC.

This clonotype was seen a handful of times. The chain links TRBV19 to TRBJ1-1; D gene ambiguous. CDR1 is LNHDA, CDR2 SQIVND, per germline (reference sequence). V was pared by 1 base and J by 4 bases, with 13 bases between. This CDR3 spans 15 amino acids. CDR3 sequence reads: CASSIGFGGSTEAFF. The DNA for the CDR3 is TGTGCCAGTAGTATAGGGTTCGGAGGGAGCACTGAAGCTTTCTTT.

The rearrangement uses TRBV5-1 and TRBJ1-2, with D hard to call. The CDR3 totals 13 residues. Germline loops: CDR1 SGHRS, CDR2 YFSETQ. Trimming shortened V by 0 bases and J by 4 bases, and 7 bases separated the two germline ends. CDR3 DNA: TGCGCCAGCAGCTTGGAAAAGTCCTATGGCTACACCTTC. This translates into CASSLEKSYGYTF.

This clonotype was detected a few times. The chain links TRBV13 to TRBJ1-6, with TRBD1 matching 10 bases. The V gene's germline CDR1 is PRHDT and CDR2 FYEKMQ (reference sequence). CDR3 size: 17 residues. Losses at the gene ends were 4 bases for V and 6 bases for J; bases not matched to a gene: 9. CDR3: CASSSGTTGGVNSPLHF. DNA of the CDR3: TGTGCCAGCAGCTCAGGAACGACAGGGGGCGTTAATTCACCCCTCCACTTT.

This clonotype was recorded a few times. The chain couples TRBV13 to TRBJ1-3, with D perhaps matching TRBD1 (6 bases). This CDR3 contains 15 residues. Deletions cut 6 bases from V and 0 bases from J, with 12 bases between. Germline loops: CDR1 PRHDT, CDR2 FYEKMQ (reference sequence). CDR3 in DNA: TGTGCCAGCAGTCGAAGGGGGTTCTCTGGAAACACCATATATTTT. This gives the protein CASSRRGFSGNTIYF.

This clonotype was observed many times. The chain links TRBV5-1 to TRBJ1-2; TRBD1 might be the D (6 bases). Germline loops: CDR1 SGHRS, CDR2 YFSETQ. This CDR3 has 16 residues. V lost 4 bases, J lost 4 bases, and 20 bases lay in between. The CDR3, as DNA: TGCGCCAGCAGCCCGGCCCCAGGGGAAGTAGGCTATGGCTACACCTTC. This sequence encodes CASSPAPGEVGYGYTF. Variable domain in full (rest from reference TRBV5-1 and TRBJ1-2): KAGVTQTPRYLIKTRGQQVTLSCSPISGHRSVSWYQQTPGQGLQFLFEYFSETQRNKGNFPGRFSGRQFSNSRSEMNVSTLELGDSALYLCASSPAPGEVGYGYTFGSGTRLTVV.

The table lists this clonotype with a few counts. This chain joins TRBV15 and TRBJ1-1, with D possibly being TRBD1 (5 bases). The V and J ends lost 0 bases and 7 bases respectively, with 12 bases between them. The CDR3 is 14 amino acids. Per the germline V gene, CDR1 is LNHNV and CDR2 is YYDKDF (reference sequence). The CDR3 DNA sequence: TGTGCCACCAGCAGAGAATACTTGCAGGGTGAAGCTTTCTTT. Translation: CATSREYLQGEAFF.